There are a few counts of the clone carrying this T cell receptor (beta chain). Primed by a sample-barcoded 5' primer and a J-beta primer mix, a second PCR proceeded for about 6 to 11 cycles. TCRdb passed the 5' RACE reads through MiXCR, listing each CDR3 protein once. The data contain hundreds of thousands of distinct CDR3 sequences, 20% to 25% of them singletons. Losses at the gene ends were 4 bases for V and 7 bases for J; bases not matched to a gene: 4. Germline V gene lookup returns CDR1 MNHNS and CDR2 SASEGT. The CDR3 consists of 15 residues. Isolation yielded PBMCs, at least 6.5 million per sample, in every case. This entry comes from a study of blood T cells in healthy people across ages. For the study at large: About one barcoded beta molecule per two T cells was the capture yield of template switching.

This chain joins TRBV6-1 and TRBJ2-1; 13 bases fit TRBD2. The sequence was obtained from a man in his sixties or seventies in good health. The sequencing sample was made of blood. The CDR3 loop reads CASSVTSGRRNEQFF. The CDR3 bases are TGTGCCAGCAGTGTGACTAGCGGGAGGAGGAATGAGCAGTTCTTC.